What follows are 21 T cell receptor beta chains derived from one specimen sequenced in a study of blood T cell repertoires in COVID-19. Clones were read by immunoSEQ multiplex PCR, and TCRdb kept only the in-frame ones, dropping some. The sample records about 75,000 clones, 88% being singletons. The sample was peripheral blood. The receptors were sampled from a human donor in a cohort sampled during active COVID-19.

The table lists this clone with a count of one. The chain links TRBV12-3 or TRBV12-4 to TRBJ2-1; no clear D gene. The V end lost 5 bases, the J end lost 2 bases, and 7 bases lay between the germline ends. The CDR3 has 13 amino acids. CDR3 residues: CASSLTTYNEQFF. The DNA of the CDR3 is TGTGCCAGCAGTCTAACGACCTACAATGAGCAGTTCTTC.

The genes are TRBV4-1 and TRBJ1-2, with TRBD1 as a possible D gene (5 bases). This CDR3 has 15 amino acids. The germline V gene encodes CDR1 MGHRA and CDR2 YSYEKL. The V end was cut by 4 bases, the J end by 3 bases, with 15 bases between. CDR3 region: CASSPLDRPDYGYTF. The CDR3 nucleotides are TGCGCCAGCAGCCCCCTAGACAGACCCGACTATGGCTACACCTTC.

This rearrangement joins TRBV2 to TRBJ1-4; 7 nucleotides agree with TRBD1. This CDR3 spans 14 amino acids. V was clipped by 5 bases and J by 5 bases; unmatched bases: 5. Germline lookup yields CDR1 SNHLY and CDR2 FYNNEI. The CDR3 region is CASSPGTDNEKLFF. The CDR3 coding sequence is TGTGCCAGCAGTCCCGGGACAGACAATGAAAAACTGTTTTTT.

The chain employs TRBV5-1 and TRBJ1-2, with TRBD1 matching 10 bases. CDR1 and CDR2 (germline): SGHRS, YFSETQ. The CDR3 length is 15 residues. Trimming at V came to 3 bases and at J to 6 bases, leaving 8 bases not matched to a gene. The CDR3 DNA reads TGCGCCAGCAGCTCTGGGGGACAGGGGAGGAATGGCTACACCTTC. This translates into CASSSGGQGRNGYTF.

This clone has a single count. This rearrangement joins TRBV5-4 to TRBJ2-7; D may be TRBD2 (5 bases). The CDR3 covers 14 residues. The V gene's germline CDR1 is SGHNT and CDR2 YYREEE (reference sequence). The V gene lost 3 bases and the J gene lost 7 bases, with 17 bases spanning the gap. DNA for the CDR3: TGTGCCAGCAGCTCCGAGCGGCAATGGGGAGAGCAGTACTTC. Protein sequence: CASSSERQWGEQYF.

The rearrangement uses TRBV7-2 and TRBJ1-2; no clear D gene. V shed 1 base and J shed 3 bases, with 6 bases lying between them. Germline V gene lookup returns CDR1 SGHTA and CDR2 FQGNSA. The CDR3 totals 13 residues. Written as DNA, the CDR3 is TGTGCCAGCAGCTTAGGCCAGGACTATGGCTACACCTTC. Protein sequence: CASSLGQDYGYTF.

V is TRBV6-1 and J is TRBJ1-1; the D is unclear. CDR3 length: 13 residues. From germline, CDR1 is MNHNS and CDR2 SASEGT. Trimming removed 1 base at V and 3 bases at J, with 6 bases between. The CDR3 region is CASSEVYYTEAFF. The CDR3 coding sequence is TGTGCCAGCAGTGAAGTTTATTACACTGAAGCTTTCTTT.

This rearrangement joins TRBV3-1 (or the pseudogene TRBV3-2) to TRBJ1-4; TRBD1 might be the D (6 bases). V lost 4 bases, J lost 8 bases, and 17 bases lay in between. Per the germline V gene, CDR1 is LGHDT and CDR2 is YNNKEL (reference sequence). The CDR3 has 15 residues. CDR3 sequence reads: CASSPFGGAREKLFF. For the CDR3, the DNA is TGTGCCAGCAGCCCCTTCGGGGGGGCTAGGGAAAAACTGTTTTTT.

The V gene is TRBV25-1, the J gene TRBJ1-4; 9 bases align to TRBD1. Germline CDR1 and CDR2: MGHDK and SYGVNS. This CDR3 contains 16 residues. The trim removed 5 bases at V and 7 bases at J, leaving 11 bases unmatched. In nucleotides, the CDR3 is TGTGCCAGCAGTACACAAACAGGGGGCTGGGGTGAAAAACTGTTTTTT. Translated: CASSTQTGGWGEKLFF.

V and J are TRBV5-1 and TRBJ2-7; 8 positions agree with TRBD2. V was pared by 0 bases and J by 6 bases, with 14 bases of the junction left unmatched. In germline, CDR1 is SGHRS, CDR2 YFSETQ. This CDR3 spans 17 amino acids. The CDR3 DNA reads TGCGCCAGCAGCTTGGCTTTGGTAGCGGGAACAATGGGCGAGCAGTACTTC. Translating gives CASSLALVAGTMGEQYF.

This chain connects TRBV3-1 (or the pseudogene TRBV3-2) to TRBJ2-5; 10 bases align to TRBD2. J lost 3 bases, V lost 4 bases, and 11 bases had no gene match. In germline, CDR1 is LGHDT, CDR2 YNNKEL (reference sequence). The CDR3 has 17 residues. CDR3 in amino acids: CASSLRISGGGEETQYF. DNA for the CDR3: TGTGCCAGCAGCCTCCGAATCAGCGGGGGGGGAGAAGAGACCCAGTACTTC.

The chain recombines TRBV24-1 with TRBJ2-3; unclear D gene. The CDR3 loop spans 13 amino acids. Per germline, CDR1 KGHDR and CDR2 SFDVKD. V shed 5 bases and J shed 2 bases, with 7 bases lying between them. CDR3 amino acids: CATSARTTDTQYF. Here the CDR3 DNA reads TGTGCCACCAGTGCCAGAACCACAGATACGCAGTATTTT.

Here the CDR3 reads CASRLTGPPYEQYF. DNA for the CDR3: TGTGCCAGCAGGTTGACAGGGCCCCCCTACGAGCAGTACTTC. This rearrangement joins TRBV6-5 to TRBJ2-7; the match to TRBD1 covers 7 bases. The length of the CDR3 is 14 residues. Unmatched junction bases numbered 7, after V lost 6 bases and J lost 2 bases. Germline V gives CDR1 MNHEY, CDR2 SVGAGI.

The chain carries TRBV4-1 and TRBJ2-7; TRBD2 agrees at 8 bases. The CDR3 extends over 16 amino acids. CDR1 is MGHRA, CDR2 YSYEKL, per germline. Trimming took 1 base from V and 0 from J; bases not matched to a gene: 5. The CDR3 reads CASSQARGGSSYEQYF. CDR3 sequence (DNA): TGCGCCAGCAGCCAAGCCCGGGGGGGGAGCTCCTACGAGCAGTACTTC.

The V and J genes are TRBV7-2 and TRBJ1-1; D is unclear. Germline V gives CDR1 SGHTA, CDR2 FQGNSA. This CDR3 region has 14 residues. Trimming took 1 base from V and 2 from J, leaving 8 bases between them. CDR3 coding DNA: TGTGCCAGCAGCTTAGGCACAGCAAACACTGAAGCTTTCTTT. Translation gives CASSLGTANTEAFF.

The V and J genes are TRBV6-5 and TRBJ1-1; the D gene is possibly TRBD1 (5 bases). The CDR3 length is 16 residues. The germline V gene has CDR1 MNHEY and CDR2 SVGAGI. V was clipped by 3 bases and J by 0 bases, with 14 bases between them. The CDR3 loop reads CASSYWGGSVNTEAFF. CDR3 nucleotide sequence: TGTGCCAGCAGTTATTGGGGGGGATCTGTGAACACTGAAGCTTTCTTT.

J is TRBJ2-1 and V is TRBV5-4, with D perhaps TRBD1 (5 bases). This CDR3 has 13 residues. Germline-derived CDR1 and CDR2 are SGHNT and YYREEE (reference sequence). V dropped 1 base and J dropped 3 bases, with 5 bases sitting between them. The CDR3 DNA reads TGTGCCAGCAGCTTGCAGGGCTACAATGAGCAGTTCTTC. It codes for CASSLQGYNEQFF.

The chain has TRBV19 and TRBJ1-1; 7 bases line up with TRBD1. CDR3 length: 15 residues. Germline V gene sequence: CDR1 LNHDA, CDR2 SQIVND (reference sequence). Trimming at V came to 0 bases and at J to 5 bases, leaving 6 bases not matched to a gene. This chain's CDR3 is CASSIDGGRGTEAFF. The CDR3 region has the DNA TGTGCCAGTAGTATAGATGGTGGCAGGGGGACTGAAGCTTTCTTT.

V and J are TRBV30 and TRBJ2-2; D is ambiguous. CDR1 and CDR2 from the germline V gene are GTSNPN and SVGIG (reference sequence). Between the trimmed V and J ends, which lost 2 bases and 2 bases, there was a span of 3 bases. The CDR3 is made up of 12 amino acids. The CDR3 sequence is CAWSPNTGELFF. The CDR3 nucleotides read TGTGCCTGGAGTCCTAACACCGGGGAGCTGTTTTTT.

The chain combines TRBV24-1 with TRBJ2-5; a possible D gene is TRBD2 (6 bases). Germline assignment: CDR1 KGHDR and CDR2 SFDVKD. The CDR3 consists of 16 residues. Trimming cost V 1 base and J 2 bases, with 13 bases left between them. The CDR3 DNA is TGTGCCACCAGTGATTTCTCCGGGAGCGGTCAAGAGACCCAGTACTTC. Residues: CATSDFSGSGQETQYF.

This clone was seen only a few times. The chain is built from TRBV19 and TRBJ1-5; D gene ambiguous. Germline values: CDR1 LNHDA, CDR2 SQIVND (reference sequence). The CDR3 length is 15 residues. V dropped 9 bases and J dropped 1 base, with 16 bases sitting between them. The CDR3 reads CASIRSGGSNQPQHF. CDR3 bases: TGTGCCAGCATACGATCCGGAGGCAGCAATCAGCCCCAGCATTTT.